This T cell receptor beta chain derives from a study of blood T cells in healthy people across ages (dated by TCRdb to the mid-2010s). A note on the overall study: In model experiments, template switching captured about one uniquely barcoded TCR beta cDNA molecule for every two T cells. To avoid experimental bias, donors of different ages were distributed randomly across sequencing lanes. Two additional independent replicas of 1 million unique cDNA reads from the same blood draw were analyzed for two donors (one aged 18 to 30 and one aged 80 or older). Age-related changes in TCR beta repertoire diversity were measured in the study by deep sequencing normalized with unique cDNA molecular identifiers. The donors were split into four age groups: young (average around 15 years), middle-aged (over 35), aged (roughly 60) and long-lived (about 74). What the study reported, not specific to this receptor: The long-lived group showed more naive CD4+ T cells, fewer expanded clones and increased TCR diversity than the aged group, suggesting age selection. Observed TCR beta diversity correlated strongly with the percentage of naive T cells measured by flow cytometry. As age increased, observed TCR beta diversity per million T cells dropped in a roughly linear way, and a significant reduction was already evident by age around 41. Estimates of total diversity based on one million sequenced T cells were considered lower bounds and underestimates. Donor CMV infection status was unknown, potentially confounding age-related changes in expanded clonotypes. Conclusive comparison of naive and antigen-experienced compartments was prevented by the profiling of bulk unsorted PBMCs.

To prepare the library, 5' RACE was applied. Sequencing was performed on an Illumina HiSeq 2500. A second roughly 6 to 11 cycle PCR used a sample-barcoded 5' primer and a J-beta primer mix. Each TCR beta cDNA molecule received a unique molecular identifier from a template-switch 5' adaptor carrying 12 random nucleotides. Each sample yielded at least 2.5 million CDR3-containing paired-end reads. First-strand cDNA was synthesized from all RNA with the Mint cDNA synthesis kit, primed by a TRBC-specific oligonucleotide. Following uracil-DNA glycosylase treatment, all cDNA underwent a first 18-cycle PCR with the universal primers M1SS and BC2_uni_R. Concerning the study's data processing: Each sample was normalized by randomly selecting 1 million high-quality reads, each carrying a distinct molecular identifier. Reads sharing molecular identifiers were discarded rather than binned into consensus sequences. MiTCR, run with a Q25 quality threshold and the strictest error-elimination algorithm, handled CDR3 identification, clonotype clustering and error correction. Lower-bound total TCR beta diversity was estimated with a nonparametric unseen species model using Euler transformation. In-frame beta chains were kept once TCRdb had trimmed the public reads at Q25 with fastp and called clones with MiXCR. One record per CDR3 amino acid sequence lists the most common genes and DNA. TCRdb's processing, not the authors', yielded these V and J calls. This sample lists fewer than 900,000 distinct CDR3 sequences; around 46% were detected once. The leading ten clones occupy roughly 20% of the sample.

As regards this clonotype: This receptor's antigen is unknown. The record has no base qualities; no much larger clone is one base away.

After removal of 7 bases from V and 7 bases from J, the junction retains 16 bases not matched to a gene. The CDR3 measures 16 amino acids from cysteine to phenylalanine. Of all the DNA, just the CDR3 is kept, 48 bases in frame from base 1. From a lookup of the germline V gene (reference sequence), CDR1 and CDR2 are LGHDT and YNNKEL. Donors were 39 systemically healthy Caucasian individuals from Russia aged 6 to 90 years. Each donor gave approximately 9.4 milliliters of peripheral blood, drawn into EDTA-treated Vacutainer tubes. Ficoll-Paque density-gradient centrifugation was used to isolate PBMCs, with at least 6.5 million per sample. Total RNA, at least 6 micrograms per sample, was extracted from PBMCs with Trizol reagent. The percentages of naive CD45RAhigh/CD27high T cells were determined by flow cytometry on a PBMC aliquot from every donor.

This TCR derives from a woman aged 55-69 years in good health. Specimen: blood. Rearrangement joined TRBV3-1 to TRBJ1-1, and 9 junction bases match TRBD1. The nucleotide sequence is TGTGCCAGCACCTCATCCATCCGGGGACAGGGTAGTGAAGCTTTCTTT. It encodes CASTSSIRGQGSEAFF.